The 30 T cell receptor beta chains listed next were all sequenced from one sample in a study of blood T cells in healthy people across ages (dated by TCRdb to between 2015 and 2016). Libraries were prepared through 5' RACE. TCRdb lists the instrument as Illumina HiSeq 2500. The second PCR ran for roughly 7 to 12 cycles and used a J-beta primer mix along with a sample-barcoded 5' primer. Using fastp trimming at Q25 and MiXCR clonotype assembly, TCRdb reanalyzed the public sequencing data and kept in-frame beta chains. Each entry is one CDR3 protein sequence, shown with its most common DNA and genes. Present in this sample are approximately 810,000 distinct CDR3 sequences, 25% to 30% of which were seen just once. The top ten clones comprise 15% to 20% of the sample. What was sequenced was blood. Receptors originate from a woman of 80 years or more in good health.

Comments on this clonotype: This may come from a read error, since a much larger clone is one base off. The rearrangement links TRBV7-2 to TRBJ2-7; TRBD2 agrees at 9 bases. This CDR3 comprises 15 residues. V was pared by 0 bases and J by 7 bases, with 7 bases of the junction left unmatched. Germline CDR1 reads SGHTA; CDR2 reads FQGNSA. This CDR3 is CASSLAGLAYNEQYF. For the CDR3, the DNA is TGTGCCAGCAGCTTAGCGGGACTAGCCTACAATGAGCAGTACTTC.

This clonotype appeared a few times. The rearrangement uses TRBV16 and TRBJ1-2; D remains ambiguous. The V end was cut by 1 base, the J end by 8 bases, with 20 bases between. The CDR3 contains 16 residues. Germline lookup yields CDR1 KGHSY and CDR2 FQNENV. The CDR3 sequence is CASSQFMSPKVEGYTF. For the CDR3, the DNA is TGTGCCAGCAGCCAATTTATGTCTCCTAAGGTCGAAGGCTACACCTTC.

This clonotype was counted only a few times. The CDR3 bases are TGTGCCAGCAGCCTGTTGACTAGCGGGGGTGGAGAGACCCAGTACTTC. It is translated as CASSLLTSGGGETQYF. V is TRBV7-8 and J is TRBJ2-5, with 12 bases matching TRBD2. The germline gives CDR1 SGHVS, CDR2 FQNEAQ. V shed 5 bases, J shed 4 bases, and the junction held 8 bases outside the gene matches. This CDR3 spans 16 amino acids.

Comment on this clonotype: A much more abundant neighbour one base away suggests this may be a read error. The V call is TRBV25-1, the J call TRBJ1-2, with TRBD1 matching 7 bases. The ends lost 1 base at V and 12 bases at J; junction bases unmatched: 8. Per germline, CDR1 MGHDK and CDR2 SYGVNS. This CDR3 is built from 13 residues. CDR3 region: CASSELGGKGHTF. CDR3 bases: TGTGCCAGCAGTGAATTAGGGGGCAAAGGCCACACCTTC.

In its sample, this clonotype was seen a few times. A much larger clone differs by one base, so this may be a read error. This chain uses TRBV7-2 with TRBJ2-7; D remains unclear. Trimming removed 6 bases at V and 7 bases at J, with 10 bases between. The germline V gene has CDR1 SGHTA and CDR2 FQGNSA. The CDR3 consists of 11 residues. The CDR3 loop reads CASSRWYEQYF. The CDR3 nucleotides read TGTGCCAGCAGTCGCTGGTATGAGCAGTACTTC.

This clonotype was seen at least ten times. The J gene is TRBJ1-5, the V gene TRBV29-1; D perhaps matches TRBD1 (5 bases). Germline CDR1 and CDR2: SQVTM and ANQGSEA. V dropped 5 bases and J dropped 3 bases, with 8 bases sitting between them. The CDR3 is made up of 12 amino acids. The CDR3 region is CSVQGYNQPQHF. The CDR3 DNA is TGCAGCGTTCAGGGATACAATCAGCCCCAGCATTTT.

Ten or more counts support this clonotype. CDR3 region: CATSPGTAEETQYF. For the CDR3, the DNA is TGTGCCACCAGTCCGGGGACGGCCGAAGAGACCCAGTACTTC. The genes are TRBV24-1 and TRBJ2-5; D possibly matches TRBD1 or TRBD2 (5 bases each). This CDR3 has 14 residues. The V gene's germline CDR1 is KGHDR and CDR2 SFDVKD. V shed 6 bases and J shed 3 bases, with 13 bases lying between them.

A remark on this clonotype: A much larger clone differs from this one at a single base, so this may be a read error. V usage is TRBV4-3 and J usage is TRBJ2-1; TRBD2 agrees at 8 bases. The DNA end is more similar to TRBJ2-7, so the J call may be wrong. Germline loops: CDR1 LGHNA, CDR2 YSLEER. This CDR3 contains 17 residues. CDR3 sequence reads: CASSQTALAASYNEQYF. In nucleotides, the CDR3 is TGCGCCAGCAGCCAGACGGCACTAGCGGCATCCTACAATGAGCAGTACTTC.

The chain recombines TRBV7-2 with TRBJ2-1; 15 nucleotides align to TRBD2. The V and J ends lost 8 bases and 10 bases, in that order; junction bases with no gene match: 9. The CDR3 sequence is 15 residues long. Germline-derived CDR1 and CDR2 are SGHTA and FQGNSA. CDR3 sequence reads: CASGLRTSGGGEQFF. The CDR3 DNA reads TGTGCCAGCGGCCTGCGGACTAGCGGGGGGGGCGAGCAGTTCTTC.

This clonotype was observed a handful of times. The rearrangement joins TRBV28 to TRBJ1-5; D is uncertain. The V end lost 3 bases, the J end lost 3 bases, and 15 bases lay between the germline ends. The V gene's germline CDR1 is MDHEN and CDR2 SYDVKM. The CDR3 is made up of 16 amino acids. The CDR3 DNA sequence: TGTGCCAGCAGTTTTAGGGCCTCTGATGCCAATCAGCCCCAGCATTTT. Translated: CASSFRASDANQPQHF.

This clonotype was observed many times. DNA for the CDR3: TGTGCCAGCAGCTGGGGACAGAGCAATCAGCCCCAGCATTTT. Amino acid sequence: CASSWGQSNQPQHF. The gene calls are TRBV5-5 and TRBJ1-5; 7 bases map to TRBD1. The J segment lost 1 base and the V segment lost 3 bases, leaving 1 base of the junction unmatched. Germline CDR1 and CDR2: SGHKS and YYEKEE (reference sequence). This CDR3 spans 14 amino acids.

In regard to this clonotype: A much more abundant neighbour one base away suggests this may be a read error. In DNA form, the CDR3 reads TGTGCCAGCAGCCCCGACCCGCCGCACACTGAAGTTTTCTTT. This translates into CASSPDPPHTEVFF. The chain carries TRBV7-9 and TRBJ1-1, with D uncertain. Germline V gene data show CDR1 as SEHNR and CDR2 as FQNEAQ (reference sequence). The CDR3 has 14 residues. Supplemented by reference TRBV7-9 and TRBJ1-1, the full variable domain reads DTGVSQNPRHKITKRGQNVTFRCDPISEHNRLYWYRQTLGQGPEFLTYFQNEAQLEKSRLLSDRFSAERPKGSFSTLEIQRTEQGDSAMYLCASSPDPPHTEVFFGQGTRLTVV.

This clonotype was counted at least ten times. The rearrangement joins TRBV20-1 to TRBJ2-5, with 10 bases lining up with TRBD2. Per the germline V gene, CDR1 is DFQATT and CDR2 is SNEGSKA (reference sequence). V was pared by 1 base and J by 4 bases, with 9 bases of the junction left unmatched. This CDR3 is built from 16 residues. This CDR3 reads CSARGGASGGRETQYF. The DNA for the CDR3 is TGCAGTGCTAGAGGGGGGGCTAGCGGGGGAAGAGAGACCCAGTACTTC.

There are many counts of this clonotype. The CDR3 bases are TGTGCCAGCAGCGTAGCTAGCGTCTTGGGAGATACGCAGTATTTT. Residues: CASSVASVLGDTQYF. The chain links TRBV9 to TRBJ2-3; D may be TRBD2 (6 bases). CDR3 size: 15 residues. Germline V gene data show CDR1 as SGDLS and CDR2 as YYNGEE. The V and J ends lost 0 bases and 5 bases respectively, with 13 bases between them.

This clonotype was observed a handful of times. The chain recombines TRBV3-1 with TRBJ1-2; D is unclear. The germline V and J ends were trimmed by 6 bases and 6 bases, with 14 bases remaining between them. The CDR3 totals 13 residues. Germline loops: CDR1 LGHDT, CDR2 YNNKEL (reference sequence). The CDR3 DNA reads TGTGCCAGCAGGTCCATCTTGGCGGATGGCTACACCTTC. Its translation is CASRSILADGYTF.

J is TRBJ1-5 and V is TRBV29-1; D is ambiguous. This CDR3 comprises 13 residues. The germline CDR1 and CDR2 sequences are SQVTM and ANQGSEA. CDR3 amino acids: CNALGPSNQPQHF. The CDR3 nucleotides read TGCAACGCCCTAGGACCTAGCAATCAGCCCCAGCATTTT.

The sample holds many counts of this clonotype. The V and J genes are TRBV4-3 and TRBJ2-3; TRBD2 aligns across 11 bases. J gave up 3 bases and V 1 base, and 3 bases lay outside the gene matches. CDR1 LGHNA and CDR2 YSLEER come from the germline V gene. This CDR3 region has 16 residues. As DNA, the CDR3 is TGCGCCAGCAGCCAAGGGCCTAGCGGGGGGACAGATACGCAGTATTTT. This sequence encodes CASSQGPSGGTDTQYF.

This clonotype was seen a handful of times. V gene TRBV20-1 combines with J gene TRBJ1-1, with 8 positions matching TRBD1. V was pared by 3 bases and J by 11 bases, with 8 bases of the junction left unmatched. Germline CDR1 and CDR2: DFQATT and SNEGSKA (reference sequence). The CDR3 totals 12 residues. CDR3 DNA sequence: TGCAGTGCTAGGGGGACAGGAATCGACGCTTTCTTT. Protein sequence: CSARGTGIDAFF.

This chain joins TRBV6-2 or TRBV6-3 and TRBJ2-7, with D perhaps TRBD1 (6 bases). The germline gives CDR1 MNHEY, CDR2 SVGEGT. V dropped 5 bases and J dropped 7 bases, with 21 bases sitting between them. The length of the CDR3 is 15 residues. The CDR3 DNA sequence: TGTGCCAGCAGTCCTTCGGAACAGGGTATGAGGGAGCAGTACTTC. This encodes CASSPSEQGMREQYF.

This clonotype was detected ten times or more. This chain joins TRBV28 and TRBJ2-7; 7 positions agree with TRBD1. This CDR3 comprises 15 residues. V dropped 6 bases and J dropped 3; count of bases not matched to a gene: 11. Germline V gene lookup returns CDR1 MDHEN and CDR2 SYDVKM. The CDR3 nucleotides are TGTGCCAGCAGCCAGACCGGGACAGCTCACTACGAGCAGTACTTC. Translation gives CASSQTGTAHYEQYF.

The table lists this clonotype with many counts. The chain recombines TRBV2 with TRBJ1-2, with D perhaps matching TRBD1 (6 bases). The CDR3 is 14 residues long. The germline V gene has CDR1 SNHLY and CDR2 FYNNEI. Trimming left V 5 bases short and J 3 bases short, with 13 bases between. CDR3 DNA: TGTGCCAGCAGTCAAAGCGGACAGCACTATGGCTACACCTTC. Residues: CASSQSGQHYGYTF.

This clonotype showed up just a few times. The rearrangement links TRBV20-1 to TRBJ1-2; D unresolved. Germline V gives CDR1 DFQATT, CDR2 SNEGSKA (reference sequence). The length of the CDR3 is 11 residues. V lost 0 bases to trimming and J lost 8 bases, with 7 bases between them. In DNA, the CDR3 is TGCAGTGCTAGAGATAACCAAGGCTACACCTTC. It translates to CSARDNQGYTF.

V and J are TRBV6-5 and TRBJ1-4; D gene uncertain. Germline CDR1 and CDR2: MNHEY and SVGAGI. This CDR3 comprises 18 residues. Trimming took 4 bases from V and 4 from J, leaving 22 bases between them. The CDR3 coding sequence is TGTGCCAGCAGTTTCCTCCAAGGGTCCCGCGCTTATAATGAAAAACTGTTTTTT. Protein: CASSFLQGSRAYNEKLFF.

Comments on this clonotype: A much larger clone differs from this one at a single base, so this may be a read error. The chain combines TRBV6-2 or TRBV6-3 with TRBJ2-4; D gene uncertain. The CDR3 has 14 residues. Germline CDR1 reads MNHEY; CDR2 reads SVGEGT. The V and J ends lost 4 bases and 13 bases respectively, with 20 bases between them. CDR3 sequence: CASSLTRGSYKQYF. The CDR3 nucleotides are TGTGCCAGCAGTTTGACCAGAGGATCCTACAAGCAGTACTTC.

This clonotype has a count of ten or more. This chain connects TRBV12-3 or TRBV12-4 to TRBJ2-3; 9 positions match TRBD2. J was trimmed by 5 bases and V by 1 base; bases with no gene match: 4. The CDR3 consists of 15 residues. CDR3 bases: TGTGCCAGCAGTTTAGGAGCGGGGGGTGGAGATACGCAGTATTTT. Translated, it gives CASSLGAGGGDTQYF.

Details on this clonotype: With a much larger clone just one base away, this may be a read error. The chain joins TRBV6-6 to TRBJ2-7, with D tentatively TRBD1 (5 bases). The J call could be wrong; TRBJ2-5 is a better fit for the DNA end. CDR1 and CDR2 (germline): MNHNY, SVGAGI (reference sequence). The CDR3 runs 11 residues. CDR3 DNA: TGTGCCAGCGGATTCACAGGGACCCAGTACTTC. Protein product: CASGFTGTQYF.

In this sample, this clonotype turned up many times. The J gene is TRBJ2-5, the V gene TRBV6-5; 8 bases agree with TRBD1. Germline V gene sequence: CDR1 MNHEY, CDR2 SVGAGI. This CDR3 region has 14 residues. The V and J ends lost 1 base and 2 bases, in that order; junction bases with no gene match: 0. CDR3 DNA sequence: TGTGCCAGCAGTTACTGGGACAGGCAAGAGACCCAGTACTTC. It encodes CASSYWDRQETQYF.

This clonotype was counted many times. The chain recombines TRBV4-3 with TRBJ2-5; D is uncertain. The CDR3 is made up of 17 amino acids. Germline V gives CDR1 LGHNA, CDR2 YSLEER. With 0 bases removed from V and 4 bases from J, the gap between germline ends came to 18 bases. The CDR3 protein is CASSQDRGQGFGETQYF. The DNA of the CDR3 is TGCGCCAGCAGCCAAGATCGTGGGCAAGGGTTCGGAGAGACCCAGTACTTC.

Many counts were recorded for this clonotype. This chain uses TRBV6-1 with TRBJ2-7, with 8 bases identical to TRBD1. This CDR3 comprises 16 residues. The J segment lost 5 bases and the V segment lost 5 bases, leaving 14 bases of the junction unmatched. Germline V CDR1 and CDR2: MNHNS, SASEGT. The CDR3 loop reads CASSPPNGQGIDEQYF. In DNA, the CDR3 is TGTGCCAGCAGTCCCCCGAATGGACAGGGTATCGACGAGCAGTACTTC.

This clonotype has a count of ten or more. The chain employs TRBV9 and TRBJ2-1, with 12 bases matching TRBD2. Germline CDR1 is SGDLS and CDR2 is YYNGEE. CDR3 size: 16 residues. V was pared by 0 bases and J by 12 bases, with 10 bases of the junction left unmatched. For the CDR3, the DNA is TGTGCCAGCAGCGTAGCAGTTGCTAGCGGGGGGGCTGGGCAGTTCTTC. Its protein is CASSVAVASGGAGQFF.